One sample yielded the 23 T cell receptor beta chains listed below, sequenced in a study of neurological immune-mediated disorders. TCRdb itself ran the 5' RACE reads through MiXCR, one entry per CDR3 protein. The top ten clones hold roughly 2.6% of a sample with 50,000 to 75,000 distinct CDR3 sequences, under 5% of them seen once. Sequenced material: PBMCs. The receptors derive from a man aged 50 to 59 with multiple sclerosis.

This clonotype has ten or more counts. The chain links TRBV20-1 to TRBJ1-1; D is unresolved. V lost 3 bases and J lost 0, with 2 bases in between. From germline, CDR1 is DFQATT and CDR2 SNEGSKA (reference sequence). The CDR3 spans 11 residues. The CDR3 is CSASLNTEAFF. Written as DNA, the CDR3 is TGCAGTGCTAGCCTGAACACTGAAGCTTTCTTT.

The table lists this clonotype with many counts. The rearrangement links TRBV5-6 to TRBJ2-2; the D gene is possibly TRBD2 (5 bases). Germline V gene lookup returns CDR1 SGHDT and CDR2 YYEEEE. This CDR3 has 13 amino acids. Deletions cut 2 bases from V and 5 bases from J, with 7 bases between. The CDR3 loop reads CASSFRGTGELFF. The CDR3, as DNA: TGTGCCAGCAGCTTCCGAGGGACCGGGGAGCTGTTTTTT.

The table lists this clonotype with many counts. The V and J genes are TRBV29-1 and TRBJ1-1; 8 bases map to TRBD1. V lost 7 bases, J lost 4 bases, and 8 bases stayed unmatched. Germline-derived CDR1 and CDR2 are SQVTM and ANQGSEA. This CDR3 comprises 13 residues. Here the CDR3 reads CSDYRGSSTEAFF. The CDR3, as DNA: TGCAGCGATTACAGGGGGTCGAGCACTGAAGCTTTCTTT.

This clonotype was seen many times. J is TRBJ1-4 and V is TRBV27; D may be TRBD1 (5 bases). Germline V lookup: CDR1 MNHEY, CDR2 SMNVEV (reference sequence). The CDR3 is made up of 15 amino acids. Trimming removed 4 bases from V and 8 bases from J, with 17 bases in between. CDR3 sequence: CASSSGPGYREKLFF. In DNA form, the CDR3 reads TGTGCCAGCAGTTCAGGGCCGGGATACCGGGAAAAACTGTTTTTT. Full variable domain (rest looked up from reference TRBV27 and TRBJ1-4): EAQVTQNPRYLITVTGKKLTVTCSQNMNHEYMSWYRQDPGLGLRQIYYSMNVEVTDKGDVPEGYKVSRKEKRNFPLILESPSPNQTSLYFCASSSGPGYREKLFFGSGTQLSVL.

This clonotype was observed at least ten times. This sequence joins TRBV5-1 and TRBJ2-1, with 10 bases fitting TRBD1. Per germline, CDR1 SGHRS and CDR2 YFSETQ. The CDR3 has 15 residues. Unmatched junction bases numbered 7, after V lost 2 bases and J lost 8 bases. Here the CDR3 reads CASSFRDRGVDEQFF. For the CDR3, the DNA is TGCGCCAGCAGCTTCCGGGACAGGGGAGTGGATGAGCAGTTCTTC.

This clonotype came up a few times. At one end, the junction sequence differs from germline, possibly due to a read error. The chain has TRBV6-5 and TRBJ1-6, with 8 bases lining up with TRBD1. The CDR3 is made up of 15 amino acids. Germline CDR1 reads MNHEY; CDR2 reads SVGAGI. The CDR3 loop is CASSYWTGRNSPLNF. Here the CDR3 DNA reads TGTGCCAGCAGTTATTGGACAGGGAGGAATTCACCCCTCAACTTT.

This clonotype was seen ten or more times. CDR3 loop: CASSPGLAKNGELFF. The DNA for the CDR3 is TGCGCCAGCAGCCCGGGACTAGCCAAAAATGGGGAGCTGTTTTTT. The chain carries TRBV5-1 and TRBJ2-2; 9 bases map to TRBD2. The V gene end was trimmed by 4 bases and the J gene end by 8 bases; junction bases not matched to a gene: 9. Germline lookup yields CDR1 SGHRS and CDR2 YFSETQ. This CDR3 is built from 15 residues.

This clonotype was found many times. The chain combines TRBV20-1 with TRBJ1-1, with 10 bases that match TRBD1. Germline CDR1 reads DFQATT; CDR2 reads SNEGSKA (reference sequence). The V and J ends lost 7 bases and 4 bases, in that order; junction bases with no gene match: 6. This CDR3 comprises 13 residues. This CDR3 is CSDLRTGGTEAFF. The CDR3 nucleotides read TGCAGTGACCTCCGGACAGGGGGCACTGAAGCTTTCTTT.

The sample holds many counts of this clonotype. The V call is TRBV5-1, the J call TRBJ1-1; D possibly corresponds to TRBD1 (5 bases). Germline CDR1 reads SGHRS; CDR2 reads YFSETQ. This CDR3 spans 15 amino acids. With 0 bases removed from V and 6 bases from J, the gap between germline ends came to 15 bases. The CDR3 coding sequence is TGCGCCAGCAGCTTGGGTTCAGGGTTAGTACCTGAAGCTTTCTTT. Translated, it gives CASSLGSGLVPEAFF.

This clonotype was detected many times. The chain links TRBV19 to TRBJ1-2, with a weak D call TRBD1 (6 bases). CDR1 is LNHDA and CDR2 is SQIVND in the germline V gene (reference sequence). The CDR3 sequence is 14 residues long. Trimming cost V 9 bases and J 8 bases, with 22 bases left between them. CDR3 sequence: CASRRDTHGGGYTF. CDR3 nucleotide sequence: TGTGCCAGCAGACGGGACACCCACGGTGGGGGCTACACCTTC. The variable domain in full, with the rest retrieved from reference TRBV19 and TRBJ1-2, is DGGITQSPKYLFRKEGQNVTLSCEQNLNHDAMYWYRQDPGQGLRLIYYSQIVNDFQKGDIAEGYSVSREKKESFPLTVTSAQKNPTAFYLCASRRDTHGGGYTFGSGTRLTVV.

This clonotype came up many times. The gene calls are TRBV6-6 and TRBJ2-5, with a tentative D call TRBD2 (5 bases). V was shortened by 11 bases and J by 4 bases, with 14 bases between the two germline ends. The CDR3 spans 12 residues. Germline lookup yields CDR1 MNHNY and CDR2 SVGAGI (reference sequence). The CDR3 sequence is CASRGWAETQYF. CDR3 in DNA: TGTGCCTCTCGGGGATGGGCAGAGACCCAGTACTTC.

There are many counts of this clonotype. The rearrangement uses TRBV9 and TRBJ2-1, with 11 bases aligning to TRBD1. The CDR3 extends over 17 amino acids. V shed 0 bases and J 3 bases; nucleotides not matched to a gene: 5. The V gene's germline CDR1 is SGDLS and CDR2 YYNGEE. CDR3 sequence reads: CASSVGTGGTGYNEQFF. The CDR3 bases are TGTGCCAGCAGCGTAGGGACAGGGGGCACGGGCTACAATGAGCAGTTCTTC.

This clonotype came up many times. The CDR3 reads CASSYPSGNTIYF. CDR3 nucleotide sequence: TGTGCCAGCAGTTACCCGTCTGGAAACACCATATATTTT. This chain uses TRBV6-6 with TRBJ1-3; D not resolved. The germline gives CDR1 MNHNY, CDR2 SVGAGI (reference sequence). The V end lost 2 bases, the J end lost 1 base, and 3 bases lay between the germline ends. The CDR3 length is 13 residues.

In this sample, this clonotype turned up many times. The chain links TRBV7-9 to TRBJ1-2; 8 positions agree with TRBD1. CDR1 and CDR2 from the germline V gene are SEHNR and FQNEAQ (reference sequence). V lost 4 bases to trimming and J lost 5 bases; unmatched junction nucleotides: 0. The CDR3 runs to 12 residues. The CDR3 here is CASSWTGYGYTF. CDR3 nucleotide sequence: TGTGCCAGCAGCTGGACAGGGTATGGCTACACCTTC.

This clonotype was seen repeatedly, ten times or more. The V and J genes are TRBV10-2 and TRBJ1-1, with D perhaps matching TRBD1 (6 bases). Trimming left V 3 bases short and J 6 bases short, with 17 bases between. This CDR3 comprises 15 residues. Germline values: CDR1 WSHSY, CDR2 SAAADI. The CDR3 DNA sequence: TGCGCCAGCAGTGAATACAGGGTTTATTCGGCTGAAGCTTTCTTT. It yields the protein CASSEYRVYSAEAFF.

This clonotype was seen ten or more times. The chain couples TRBV7-2 to TRBJ2-6; D is undetermined. This CDR3 is 14 amino acids long. Germline V gene data show CDR1 as SGHTA and CDR2 as FQGNSA. V was shortened by 5 bases and J by 1 base, with 6 bases between the two germline ends. The CDR3 nucleotides read TGTGCCAGCAGCGCCAAATCTGGGGCCAACGTCCTGACTTTC. It yields the protein CASSAKSGANVLTF.

This clonotype was seen ten or more times. The chain joins TRBV5-1 to TRBJ1-1; the D gene is possibly TRBD1 (5 bases). Germline assignment: CDR1 SGHRS and CDR2 YFSETQ. V lost 0 bases and J 4 bases, leaving 13 bases between the germline ends. The CDR3 runs to 15 residues. CDR3 DNA: TGCGCCAGCAGCTTGGAGGGGACGGGGGGCACTGAAGCTTTCTTT. The encoded protein is CASSLEGTGGTEAFF.

Ten or more counts support this clonotype. J is TRBJ1-5 and V is TRBV6-5; 7 bases are a match to TRBD1. CDR3 size: 13 residues. Per the germline V gene, CDR1 is MNHEY and CDR2 is SVGAGI. V lost 6 bases to trimming and J lost 6 bases; unmatched junction nucleotides: 5. The DNA for the CDR3 is TGTGCCAGCAGAGGGGGCGCAGGTCAGCCCCAGCATTTT. This sequence encodes CASRGGAGQPQHF.

In this sample, this clonotype turned up many times. The chain joins TRBV5-1 to TRBJ1-1; 7 bases align to TRBD1. V lost 0 bases and J lost 11; bases outside the gene matches: 13. CDR3 size: 15 residues. Germline V gives CDR1 SGHRS, CDR2 YFSETQ. CDR3 residues: CASSLGGGAVSSAFF. In DNA form, the CDR3 reads TGCGCCAGCAGCTTGGGAGGGGGCGCGGTTTCGTCGGCTTTCTTT.

This clonotype was seen at least ten times. The rearrangement joins TRBV28 to TRBJ1-2, with TRBD1 matching 7 bases. The CDR3 loop spans 15 amino acids. Germline V gives CDR1 MDHEN, CDR2 SYDVKM. The V gene end was trimmed by 4 bases and the J gene end by 4 bases; junction bases not matched to a gene: 9. As DNA, the CDR3 is TGTGCCAGCAGTTCGACAGGGTACGAAGGCTATGGCTACACCTTC. It codes for CASSSTGYEGYGYTF.

Many counts were recorded for this clonotype. This chain connects TRBV3-1 to TRBJ2-3; a possible D gene is TRBD1 (6 bases). Trimming left V 3 bases short and J 2 bases short, with 15 bases between. Germline CDR1 is LGHDT and CDR2 is YNNKEL (reference sequence). This CDR3 comprises 16 residues. Written as DNA, the CDR3 is TGTGCCAGCAGCCACCCGGGACACGGGCCCACAGATACGCAGTATTTT. This sequence encodes CASSHPGHGPTDTQYF.

There are many counts of this clonotype. The chain carries TRBV20-1 and TRBJ2-7; 7 bases match TRBD1. Trimming cost V 6 bases and J 2 bases; bases outside gene matches: 4. CDR3 length: 12 amino acids. Germline values: CDR1 DFQATT, CDR2 SNEGSKA (reference sequence). The DNA of the CDR3 is TGCAGTGCGAGACAGGGTCCCTACGAGCAGTACGTC. It translates to CSARQGPYEQYV.

This clonotype was observed many times. The chain carries TRBV5-4 and TRBJ2-5; unclear D gene. The germline V gene encodes CDR1 SGHNT and CDR2 YYREEE (reference sequence). This CDR3 is built from 14 residues. The V end was cut by 1 base, the J end by 10 bases, with 17 bases between. The CDR3 DNA reads as TGTGCCAGCAGCTTGCGTCCTTCCCATGCGAGCCAGTACTTC. This gives the protein CASSLRPSHASQYF. Using reference TRBV5-4 and TRBJ2-5 for the parts outside the CDR3, the full variable domain is ETGVTQSPTHLIKTRGQQVTLRCSSQSGHNTVSWYQQALGQGPQFIFQYYREEENGRGNFPPRFSGLQFPNYSSELNVNALELDDSALYLCASSLRPSHASQYFGPGTRLLVL.